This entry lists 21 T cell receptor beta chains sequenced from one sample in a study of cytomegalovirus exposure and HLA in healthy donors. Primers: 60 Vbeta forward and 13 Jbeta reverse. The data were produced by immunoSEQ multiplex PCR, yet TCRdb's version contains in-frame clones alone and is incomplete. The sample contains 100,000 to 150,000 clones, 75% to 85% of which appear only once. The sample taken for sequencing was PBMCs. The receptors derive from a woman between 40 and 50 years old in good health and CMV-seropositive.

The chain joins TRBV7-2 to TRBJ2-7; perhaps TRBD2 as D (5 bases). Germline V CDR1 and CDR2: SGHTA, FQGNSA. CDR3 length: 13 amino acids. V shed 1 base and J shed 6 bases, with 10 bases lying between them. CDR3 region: CASSLERWVEQYF. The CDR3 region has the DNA TGTGCCAGCAGCTTAGAGCGGTGGGTCGAGCAGTACTTC.

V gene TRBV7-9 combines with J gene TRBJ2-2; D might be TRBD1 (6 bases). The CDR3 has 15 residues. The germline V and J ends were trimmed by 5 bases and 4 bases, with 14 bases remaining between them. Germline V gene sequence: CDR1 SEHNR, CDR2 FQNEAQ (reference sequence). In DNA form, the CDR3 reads TGTGCCAGCAGCCCATCGGGACATCTCACCGGGGAGCTGTTTTTT. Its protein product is CASSPSGHLTGELFF.

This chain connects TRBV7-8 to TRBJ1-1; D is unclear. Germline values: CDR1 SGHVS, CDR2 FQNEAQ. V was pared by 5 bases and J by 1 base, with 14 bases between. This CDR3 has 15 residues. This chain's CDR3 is CASSQPGRWNTEAFF. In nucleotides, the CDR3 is TGTGCCAGCAGCCAACCTGGGAGGTGGAACACTGAAGCTTTCTTT.

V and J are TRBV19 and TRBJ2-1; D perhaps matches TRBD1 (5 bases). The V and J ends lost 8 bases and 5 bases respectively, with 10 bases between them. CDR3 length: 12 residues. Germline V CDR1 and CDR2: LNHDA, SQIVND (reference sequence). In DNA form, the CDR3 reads TGTGCCAGTGAGGCAGGGAACAATGAGCAGTTCTTC. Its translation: CASEAGNNEQFF.

CDR3 DNA sequence: TGTGCCAGCAGCTTAGGGGTGGGGGGATCAGGAGATGAAGCTTTCTTT. Residues: CASSLGVGGSGDEAFF. The chain carries TRBV7-6 and TRBJ1-1, with D possibly being TRBD1 (5 bases). The CDR3 covers 16 residues. Germline V gives CDR1 SGHVS, CDR2 FNYEAQ. V was cut by 1 base and J by 7 bases, with 19 bases left in between.

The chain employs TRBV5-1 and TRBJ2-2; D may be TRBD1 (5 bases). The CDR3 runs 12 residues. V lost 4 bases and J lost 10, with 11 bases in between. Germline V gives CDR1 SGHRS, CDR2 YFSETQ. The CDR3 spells CASSTKGQELFF. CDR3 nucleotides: TGCGCCAGCAGCACTAAAGGACAGGAGCTGTTTTTT.

The CDR3 region is CASSQSGTGTGELFF. In DNA, the CDR3 is TGCGCCAGCAGCCAGTCCGGGACAGGGACCGGGGAGCTGTTTTTT. The V and J genes are TRBV4-1 and TRBJ2-2; TRBD1 matches at 9 bases. The germline V gene has CDR1 MGHRA and CDR2 YSYEKL. Losses at the gene ends were 3 bases for V and 5 bases for J; bases not matched to a gene: 4. This CDR3 has 15 residues.

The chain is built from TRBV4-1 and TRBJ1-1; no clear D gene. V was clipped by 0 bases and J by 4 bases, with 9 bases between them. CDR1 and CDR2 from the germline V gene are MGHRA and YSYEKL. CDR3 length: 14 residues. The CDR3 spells CASSQEFGSTEAFF. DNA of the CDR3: TGCGCCAGCAGCCAAGAGTTTGGGAGCACTGAAGCTTTCTTT.

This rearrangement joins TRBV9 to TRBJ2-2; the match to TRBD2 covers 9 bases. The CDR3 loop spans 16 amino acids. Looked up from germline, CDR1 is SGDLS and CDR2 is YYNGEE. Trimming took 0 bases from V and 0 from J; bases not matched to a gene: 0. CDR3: CASSVGLAANTGELFF. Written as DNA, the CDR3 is TGTGCCAGCAGCGTAGGACTAGCGGCGAACACCGGGGAGCTGTTTTTT.

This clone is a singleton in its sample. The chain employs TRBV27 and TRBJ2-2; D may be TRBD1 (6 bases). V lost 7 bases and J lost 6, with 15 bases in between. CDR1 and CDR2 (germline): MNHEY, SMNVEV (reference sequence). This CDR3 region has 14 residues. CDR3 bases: TGTGCCAGCAACCCAGGGGCTGCGGCCGGGGAGCTGTTTTTT. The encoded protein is CASNPGAAAGELFF.

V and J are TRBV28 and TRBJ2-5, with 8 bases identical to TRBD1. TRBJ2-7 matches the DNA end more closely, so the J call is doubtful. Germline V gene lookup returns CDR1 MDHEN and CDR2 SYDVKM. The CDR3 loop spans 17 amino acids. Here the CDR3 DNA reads TGTGCCAGCAGTTTAAGTCTACAGGGGGTTCGGTCCTACGAGCAGTACTTC. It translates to CASSLSLQGVRSYEQYF.

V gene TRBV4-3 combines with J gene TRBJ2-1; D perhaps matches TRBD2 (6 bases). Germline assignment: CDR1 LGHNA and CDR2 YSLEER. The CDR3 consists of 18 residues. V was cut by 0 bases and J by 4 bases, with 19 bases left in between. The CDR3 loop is CASSQDLAPGLVYNEQFF. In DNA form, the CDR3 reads TGCGCCAGCAGCCAAGATCTTGCTCCGGGACTTGTTTACAATGAGCAGTTCTTC.

This CDR3 is CASSYLDRYEQYF. The DNA for the CDR3 is TGTGCCAGCAGTTACTTGGACAGGTACGAGCAGTACTTC. The V call is TRBV6-5, the J call TRBJ2-5; 7 bases are shared with TRBD1. The DNA end favors TRBJ2-7, so the J call may be wrong. This CDR3 is 13 amino acids long. CDR1 and CDR2 from the germline V gene are MNHEY and SVGAGI.

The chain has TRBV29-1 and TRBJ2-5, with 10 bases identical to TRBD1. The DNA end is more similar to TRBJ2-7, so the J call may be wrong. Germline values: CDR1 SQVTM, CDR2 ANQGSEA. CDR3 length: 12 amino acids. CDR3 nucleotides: TGCAGCGCCTGGACAGGGGGGTACGAGCAGTACTTC. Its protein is CSAWTGGYEQYF.

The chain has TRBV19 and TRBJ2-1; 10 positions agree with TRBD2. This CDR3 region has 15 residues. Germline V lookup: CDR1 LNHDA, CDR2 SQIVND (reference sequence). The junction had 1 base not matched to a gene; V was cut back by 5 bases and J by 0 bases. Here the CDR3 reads CASSVAGGSYNEQFF. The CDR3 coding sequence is TGTGCCAGTAGTGTAGCGGGGGGCTCCTACAATGAGCAGTTCTTC.

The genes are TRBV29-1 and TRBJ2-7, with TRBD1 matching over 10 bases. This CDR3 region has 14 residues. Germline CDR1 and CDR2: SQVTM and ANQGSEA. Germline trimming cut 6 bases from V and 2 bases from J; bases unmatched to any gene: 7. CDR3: CSVDPGQGPYEQYF. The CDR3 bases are TGCAGCGTAGATCCGGGACAGGGGCCCTACGAGCAGTACTTC.

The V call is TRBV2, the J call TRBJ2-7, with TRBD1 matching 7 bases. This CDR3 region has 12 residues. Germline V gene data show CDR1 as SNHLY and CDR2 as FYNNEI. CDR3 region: CGSQGRIYEQYF. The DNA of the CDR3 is TGTGGCTCACAGGGGCGGATCTACGAGCAGTACTTC.

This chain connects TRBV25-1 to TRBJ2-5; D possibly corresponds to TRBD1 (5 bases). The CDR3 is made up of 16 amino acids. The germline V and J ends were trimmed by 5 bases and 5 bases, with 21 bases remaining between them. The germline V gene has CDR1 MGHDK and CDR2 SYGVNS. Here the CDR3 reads CASSPVGLGQWETQYF. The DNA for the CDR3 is TGTGCCAGCAGTCCCGTTGGGTTGGGGCAGTGGGAGACCCAGTACTTC.

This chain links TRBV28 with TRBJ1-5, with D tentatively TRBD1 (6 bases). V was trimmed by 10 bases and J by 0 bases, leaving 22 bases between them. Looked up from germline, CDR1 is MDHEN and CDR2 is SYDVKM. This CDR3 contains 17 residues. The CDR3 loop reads CATRQGRGAYSNQPQHF. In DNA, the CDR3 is TGTGCCACCCGCCAGGGGAGGGGAGCGTATAGCAATCAGCCCCAGCATTTT.

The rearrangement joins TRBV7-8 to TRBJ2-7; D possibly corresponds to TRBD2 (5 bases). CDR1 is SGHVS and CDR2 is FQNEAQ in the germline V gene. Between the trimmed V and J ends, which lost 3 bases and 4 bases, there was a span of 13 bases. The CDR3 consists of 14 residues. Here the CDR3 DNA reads TGTGCCAGCAGCTTCAGCAACGGAGGTTACGAGCAGTACTTC. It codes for CASSFSNGGYEQYF. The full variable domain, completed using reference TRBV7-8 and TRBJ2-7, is GAGVSQSPRYKVAKRGQDVALRCDPISGHVSLFWYQQALGQGPEFLTYFQNEAQLDKSGLPSDRFFAERPEGSVSTLKIQRTQQEDSAVYLCASSFSNGGYEQYFGPGTRLTVT.

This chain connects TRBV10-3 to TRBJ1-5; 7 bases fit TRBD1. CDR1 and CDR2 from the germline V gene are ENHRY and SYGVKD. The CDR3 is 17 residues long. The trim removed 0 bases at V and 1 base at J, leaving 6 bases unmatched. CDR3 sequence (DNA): TGTGCCATCAGTGAGTCGACCCCGACAGGGAGCAATCAGCCCCAGCATTTT. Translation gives CAISESTPTGSNQPQHF.